This passage covers 15 T cell receptor beta chains from one sample sequenced in a study of chronic HIV infection and antiretroviral therapy. From the 5' RACE reads, TCRdb called clonotypes with MiXCR, one entry per CDR3 protein. Among tens of thousands of distinct CDR3 sequences listed, roughly 8.2% were seen once. The sequencing input was peripheral blood. All receptors derive from an adult who had HIV and had not received antiretroviral therapy, or was an uninfected healthy control (not recorded which).

As regards this clonotype: At one of its ends the junction is not consistent with the germline gene, which may arise from a read error. The chain links TRBV4-1 to TRBJ1-1; D possibly corresponds to TRBD1 (5 bases). Germline V gene sequence: CDR1 MGHRA, CDR2 YSYEKL. The CDR3 contains 17 residues. The CDR3 DNA is TGCGCCAGCAGCCAAGTCCCCAAAGTGGCAGGGAACACTGAAACTTTCTTT. It translates to CASSQVPKVAGNTETFF.

This clonotype was recorded many times. The CDR3 nucleotides read TGTGCCAGCAGCCCCTCCCTTGCTGGGACCTACGAGCAGTACTTC. Translated, it gives CASSPSLAGTYEQYF. The genes are TRBV9 and TRBJ2-7; D is uncertain. V lost 4 bases, J lost 2 bases, and 16 bases lay in between. Germline V gene sequence: CDR1 SGDLS, CDR2 YYNGEE. The CDR3 covers 15 residues.

The genes are TRBV28 and TRBJ2-7, with D unclear. V was shortened by 2 bases and J by 4 bases, with 6 bases between the two germline ends. The CDR3 extends over 12 amino acids. Germline V gives CDR1 MDHEN, CDR2 SYDVKM. CDR3 nucleotides: TGTGCCAGCAGTTTAAGGCAGTACGAGCAGTACTTC. Translation gives CASSLRQYEQYF.

This clonotype was seen at least ten times. The genes are TRBV29-1 and TRBJ2-3; D possibly corresponds to TRBD2 (6 bases). CDR1 is SQVTM and CDR2 is ANQGSEA in the germline V gene. CDR3 length: 15 amino acids. Trimming cost V 3 bases and J 0 bases, with 13 bases left between them. CDR3 region: CSVEGDSTSTDTQYF. For the CDR3, the DNA is TGCAGCGTTGAGGGGGACTCGACGAGCACAGATACGCAGTATTTT.

This clonotype has ten or more counts. The chain combines TRBV12-3 or TRBV12-4 with TRBJ2-7; 7 nucleotides align to TRBD1. After removal of 5 bases from V and 1 base from J, the junction contained 11 bases not matched to a gene. The CDR3 sequence is 16 residues long. CDR3 nucleotides: TGTGCCAGCAGTGTACGTCCGGGACAGCTTTCCTACGAGCAGTACTTC. It is translated as CASSVRPGQLSYEQYF.

This clonotype was recorded a few times. The chain has TRBV29-1 and TRBJ1-1; D ambiguous. Trimming left V 4 bases short and J 1 base short, with 10 bases between. The CDR3 has 13 amino acids. CDR1 is SQVTM and CDR2 is ANQGSEA in the germline V gene. The CDR3 spells CSVGSMGNTEAFF. The CDR3 bases are TGCAGCGTTGGAAGTATGGGGAACACTGAAGCTTTCTTT.

On this clonotype itself: A read error may explain this, as a much larger clone is one base away. V is TRBV5-1 and J is TRBJ2-7; D unclear. The CDR3 totals 14 residues. The V gene lost 3 bases and the J gene lost 2 bases, with 12 bases spanning the gap. From germline, CDR1 is SGHRS and CDR2 YFSETQ. CDR3 coding DNA: TGCGCCAGCAGCTGGGGATGGGGAACCTACGAGCAGTACTTC. Translating gives CASSWGWGTYEQYF.

This clonotype was counted many times. DNA of the CDR3: TGTGCCAGCAGCAAGGGGGCGCAGGAATGGAGTGAAGCTTTCTTT. Its protein is CASSKGAQEWSEAFF. The chain has TRBV2 and TRBJ1-1, with 7 bases matching TRBD1. The V segment lost 6 bases and the J segment 7 bases; nucleotides outside the gene matches: 14. Germline CDR1 reads SNHLY; CDR2 reads FYNNEI. The CDR3 loop spans 15 amino acids.

This clonotype was counted only a few times. The chain employs TRBV4-3 and TRBJ1-4; D is undetermined. V lost 0 bases and J 4 bases, leaving 24 bases between the germline ends. CDR1 is LGHNA, CDR2 YSLEER, per germline. CDR3 length equals 20 residues. The CDR3 loop is CASSQDHGRGGERFNEKLFF. DNA for the CDR3: TGCGCCAGCAGCCAAGACCATGGACGTGGCGGGGAGAGATTTAATGAAAAACTGTTTTTT.

In this sample, this clonotype turned up many times. The chain uses TRBV11-1 and TRBJ2-7; tentative D call: TRBD1 (5 bases). Germline-derived CDR1 and CDR2 are SGHAT and FQDESV (reference sequence). The CDR3 is made up of 15 amino acids. V shed 4 bases and J shed 4 bases, with 17 bases lying between them. CDR3 residues: CASSSRPQTEYEQYF. The DNA of the CDR3 is TGTGCCAGCAGCTCGCGTCCGCAGACAGAATACGAGCAGTACTTC.

The table lists this clonotype with many counts. The CDR3 nucleotides read TGTGCCAGCAGCTATAGCGGGGGCGCCTACGAGCAGTACTTC. This codes for CASSYSGGAYEQYF. This sequence joins TRBV7-9 and TRBJ2-7, with 9 bases aligning to TRBD2. V shed 4 bases and J 2 bases; nucleotides not matched to a gene: 3. CDR1 is SEHNR and CDR2 is FQNEAQ in the germline V gene (reference sequence). The CDR3 consists of 14 residues. The variable domain in full, completed from reference TRBV7-9 and TRBJ2-7, reads DTGVSQNPRHKITKRGQNVTFRCDPISEHNRLYWYRQTLGQGPEFLTYFQNEAQLEKSRLLSDRFSAERPKGSFSTLEIQRTEQGDSAMYLCASSYSGGAYEQYFGPGTRLTVT.

This clonotype was seen repeatedly, ten times or more. The chain uses TRBV4-2 and TRBJ2-3; 7 nucleotides match TRBD2. This CDR3 contains 16 residues. In germline, CDR1 is LGHNA, CDR2 YNFKEQ. With V trimmed by 3 bases and J by 6 bases, 12 bases remained unmatched. Written as DNA, the CDR3 is TGTGCCAGCAGCCACCCTGGGAGGGAGCTCCAGGATACGCAGTATTTT. Translating it yields CASSHPGRELQDTQYF.

This clonotype was detected ten times or more. The chain is built from TRBV3-1 and TRBJ1-4, with a tentative D call TRBD1 (5 bases). The CDR3 length is 16 residues. Germline assignment: CDR1 LGHDT and CDR2 YNNKEL (reference sequence). With 4 bases removed from V and 2 bases from J, the gap between germline ends came to 14 bases. The CDR3 DNA follows: TGTGCCAGCAGCCCCCTCTGGGAGGGGACTAATGAAAAACTGTTTTTT. It is translated as CASSPLWEGTNEKLFF.

This clonotype turned up a few times. V gene TRBV12-3 or TRBV12-4 combines with J gene TRBJ1-1; D is unresolved. The CDR3 runs 14 residues. V was pared by 7 bases and J by 0 bases, with 12 bases between. The DNA of the CDR3 is TGTGCCAGCACCTTCCAGGACTTGAACACTGAAGCTTTCTTT. This translates into CASTFQDLNTEAFF.

This clonotype appeared a few times. The chain has TRBV25-1 and TRBJ2-7; 7 nucleotides align to TRBD1. The CDR3 length is 16 residues. The V and J ends lost 2 bases and 5 bases, in that order; junction bases with no gene match: 12. Germline CDR1 reads MGHDK; CDR2 reads SYGVNS. The CDR3 DNA reads as TGTGCCAGCAGTGAAGCCTCCGGGACAGAACTCCACGAGCAGTACTTC. Encoded protein: CASSEASGTELHEQYF.